This passage covers 19 T cell receptor beta chains from one sample sequenced in a study of T cell responses to AZD1222 COVID-19 vaccine. Sequenced by immunoSEQ multiplex PCR; TCRdb stores in-frame clones only, minus some. This table holds 100,000 to 150,000 clones, about 90% found once. This sample comprised peripheral blood, obtained 28 days after the second AZD1222 dose. The receptors here all came from an adult who received the AZD1222 COVID-19 vaccine.

The CDR3 loop is CASSYSGGIHRPGELFF. CDR3 DNA sequence: TGTGCCAGCAGTTACTCGGGGGGGATCCACCGCCCCGGGGAGCTGTTTTTT. V is TRBV6-7 and J is TRBJ2-2; TRBD2 agrees at 7 bases. TRBV6-7 is an ORF, and what it does is uncertain. The trim removed 0 bases at V and 6 bases at J, leaving 10 bases unmatched. The CDR3 has 17 residues.

This clone was observed a handful of times. The rearrangement joins TRBV19 to TRBJ2-7; D gene unclear. Trimming removed 4 bases from V and 3 bases from J, with 10 bases in between. The CDR3 length is 13 residues. Germline V gene lookup returns CDR1 LNHDA and CDR2 SQIVND (reference sequence). The CDR3 is CASSKGFIYEQYF. The CDR3 DNA is TGTGCCAGTAGTAAGGGATTCATCTACGAGCAGTACTTC.

This chain uses TRBV28 with TRBJ1-2; maybe TRBD1 (5 bases). Germline values: CDR1 MDHEN, CDR2 SYDVKM. The CDR3 has 15 amino acids. Trimming pared 3 bases from V and 7 bases from J, leaving 18 bases between. For the CDR3, the DNA is TGTGCCAGCAGTTTTGGTGGGGGGGGTTACGGTGGCTACACCTTC. Protein sequence: CASSFGGGGYGGYTF.

V gene TRBV27 combines with J gene TRBJ1-5; TRBD1 might be the D (6 bases). Germline assignment: CDR1 MNHEY and CDR2 SMNVEV (reference sequence). The V and J ends lost 8 bases and 5 bases respectively, with 16 bases between them. The CDR3 contains 14 residues. CDR3 loop: CASGGTGNYQPQHF. Written as DNA, the CDR3 is TGTGCCAGCGGTGGAACAGGGAACTATCAGCCCCAGCATTTT.

The CDR3 sequence is CASSPFREGYGYTF. CDR3 DNA: TGTGCCAGCAGCCCTTTCAGGGAAGGGTATGGCTACACCTTC. This chain joins TRBV2 and TRBJ1-2, with D possibly TRBD1 on 5 matching bases. Germline CDR1 reads SNHLY; CDR2 reads FYNNEI. The CDR3 is 14 residues long. V was trimmed by 6 bases and J by 5 bases, leaving 16 bases between them.

The chain links TRBV6-1 to TRBJ1-1; TRBD1 aligns across 8 bases. The germline gives CDR1 MNHNS, CDR2 SASEGT. The length of the CDR3 is 17 residues. V was pared by 1 base and J by 3 bases, with 10 bases of the junction left unmatched. DNA of the CDR3: TGTGCCAGCAGTGAAGGACAGGGGATATCATGGTACACTGAAGCTTTCTTT. Translating gives CASSEGQGISWYTEAFF.

J is TRBJ2-1 and V is TRBV6-5; perhaps TRBD2 as D (6 bases). The CDR3 runs 13 residues. Germline values: CDR1 MNHEY, CDR2 SVGAGI. Trimming removed 6 bases at V and 13 bases at J, with 19 bases between. This CDR3 reads CASSYNAGTVQFF. CDR3 bases: TGTGCCAGCAGCTATAACGCCGGGACTGTTCAGTTCTTC.

This CDR3 reads CASSNRLGYGNTIYF. The CDR3, as DNA: TGTGCCAGCAGTAACCGGCTTGGGTACGGAAACACCATATATTTT. The chain couples TRBV28 to TRBJ1-3; D is unresolved. Germline V lookup: CDR1 MDHEN, CDR2 SYDVKM. This CDR3 contains 15 residues. V was pared by 5 bases and J by 4 bases, with 15 bases between.

The CDR3 sequence: CASSPTGGWSYEQYF. DNA for the CDR3: TGTGCCAGCAGTCCCACAGGGGGATGGTCCTACGAGCAGTACTTC. The V and J genes are TRBV6-5 and TRBJ2-7; 8 bases align to TRBD1. Germline V gene sequence: CDR1 MNHEY, CDR2 SVGAGI. The CDR3 runs 15 residues. The V segment lost 5 bases and the J segment 1 base; nucleotides outside the gene matches: 7.

CDR3: CASSLQRGQETQYF. In DNA, the CDR3 is TGTGCCAGCAGCCTACAGAGGGGCCAAGAGACCCAGTACTTC. V gene TRBV3-1 (or the pseudogene TRBV3-2) combines with J gene TRBJ2-5; the D call may be TRBD1 or TRBD2 (5 bases each). Germline CDR1 is LGHDT and CDR2 is YNNKEL (reference sequence). V gave up 4 bases and J gave up 1 base, with 10 bases separating them. The CDR3 sequence is 14 residues long.

This clone was observed a single time. V gene TRBV5-1 combines with J gene TRBJ1-2; D is perhaps TRBD1 (6 bases). This CDR3 spans 16 amino acids. V gave up 0 bases and J gave up 3 bases, with 15 bases separating them. CDR1 SGHRS and CDR2 YFSETQ come from the germline V gene. The CDR3 DNA sequence: TGCGCCAGCAGCTTGGGTATGGGGGCCCCCCACTATGGCTACACCTTC. Translation: CASSLGMGAPHYGYTF.

CDR3 bases: TGTGCCACCAGTGACCACCGTTTAGGCGGCGGCTACACCTTC. Translated: CATSDHRLGGGYTF. This rearrangement joins TRBV24-1 to TRBJ1-2; D not resolved. This CDR3 contains 14 residues. V lost 4 bases and J 8 bases, leaving 16 bases between the germline ends. Germline CDR1 KGHDR, CDR2 SFDVKD.

The chain links TRBV3-1 (or the pseudogene TRBV3-2) to TRBJ2-7; 8 bases map to TRBD1. Germline trimming cut 3 bases from V and 5 bases from J; bases unmatched to any gene: 9. Germline lookup yields CDR1 LGHDT and CDR2 YNNKEL (reference sequence). The CDR3 contains 15 residues. CDR3 DNA sequence: TGTGCCAGCAGCCATTTTCTGGCAGGGGGCGACGAGCAGTACTTC. Translating it yields CASSHFLAGGDEQYF.

The rearrangement joins TRBV2 to TRBJ1-2, with a possible D match to TRBD1 (5 bases). The germline V gene has CDR1 SNHLY and CDR2 FYNNEI. CDR3 length: 15 amino acids. V shed 6 bases and J shed 5 bases, with 19 bases lying between them. For the CDR3, the DNA is TGTGCCAGCAGAGTTGACAGACAATCTACTTATGGCTACACCTTC. Amino acids: CASRVDRQSTYGYTF.

This sequence joins TRBV14 and TRBJ2-5, with a weak D call TRBD2 (5 bases). This CDR3 region has 20 residues. From germline, CDR1 is SGHDN and CDR2 FVKESK. V was cut by 0 bases and J by 5 bases, with 28 bases left in between. DNA of the CDR3: TGTGCCAGCAGCCAAGAAGTTTCGCCTAGCTATCAGGCGATGTACGAGACCCAGTACTTC. Amino acids: CASSQEVSPSYQAMYETQYF.

The rearrangement uses TRBV11-2 and TRBJ1-3; D call uncertain. This CDR3 spans 16 amino acids. Deletions cut 1 base from V and 2 bases from J, with 12 bases between. From germline, CDR1 is SGHAT and CDR2 FQNNGV. This CDR3 reads CASSLGPTSAGNTIYF. Here the CDR3 DNA reads TGTGCCAGCAGCTTAGGACCGACCAGCGCTGGAAACACCATATATTTT.

This rearrangement joins TRBV3-1 (or the pseudogene TRBV3-2) to TRBJ1-2; no reliable D call. The CDR3 loop spans 12 amino acids. From germline, CDR1 is LGHDT and CDR2 YNNKEL (reference sequence). With 3 bases removed from V and 5 bases from J, the gap between germline ends came to 7 bases. CDR3 nucleotides: TGTGCCAGCAGCCAGGGAGGGTATGGCTACACCTTC. This encodes CASSQGGYGYTF.

The sample holds one count of this clone. This chain joins TRBV4-1 and TRBJ2-7, with D uncertain. CDR3 length: 15 residues. CDR1 and CDR2 from the germline V gene are MGHRA and YSYEKL. Trimming cost V 1 base and J 2 bases, with 12 bases left between them. Here the CDR3 DNA reads TGCGCCAGCAGCCAAGTAGCAGGCAAAACCTACGAGCAGTACTTC. It codes for CASSQVAGKTYEQYF.

The chain carries TRBV27 and TRBJ2-5; TRBD2 might be the D (5 bases). CDR3 length equals 17 residues. Germline CDR1 MNHEY, CDR2 SMNVEV (reference sequence). Trimming took 6 bases from V and 5 from J, leaving 25 bases between them. CDR3 residues: CASSAPPGGGFGETQYF. The DNA for the CDR3 is TGTGCCAGCAGCGCACCTCCGGGTGGCGGGTTCGGGGAGACCCAGTACTTC.